The clone carrying this TCR beta chain was detected a few times. This specimen belongs to a study of T cells after somatic rescue of genetic block. Per the germline V gene, CDR1 is SEHNR and CDR2 is FQNEAQ (reference sequence). Trimming removed 1 base from V and 0 bases from J, with 13 bases in between. The CDR3 loop spans 17 amino acids. Sequencing was performed with immunoSEQ multiplex PCR; in TCRdb, only in-frame clones are kept and a portion is missing. The table lists 110,000 or so clones, just over 90% of them singletons. Sample: peripheral blood mononuclear cells (PBMCs). The TCR comes from a young woman. The chain uses TRBV7-9 and TRBJ2-1; D perhaps matches TRBD2 (6 bases). CDR3 sequence: CASSLVALASSYNEQFF. In DNA form, the CDR3 reads TGTGCCAGCAGCTTAGTGGCGCTAGCGAGCTCCTACAATGAGCAGTTCTTC.